These 13 T cell receptor beta chains share one sample of origin, sequenced in a study of T cells in Graves' hyperthyroidism and ophthalmopathy. The source material, RNA transcripts, was used to amplify TCR beta CDR3 regions. TCR CDR3 underwent first-round RT-PCR with the HTBI primer set. TCRdb independently ran MiXCR on the multiplex PCR reads; one entry per CDR3 protein. The repertoire holds more than 550,000 distinct CDR3 sequences, with approximately 18% as singletons. The material sequenced was blood. These receptor sequences come from a woman between 45 and 60 years old with Graves' hyperthyroidism that later progressed to Graves' ophthalmopathy.

The chain has TRBV12-5 and TRBJ2-7, with D perhaps assigned TRBD1 or TRBD2 (6 bases each). CDR1 is LGHNT and CDR2 is FRNRAP in the germline V gene. The CDR3 spans 14 residues. V lost 7 bases and J 4 bases, leaving 17 bases between the germline ends. The CDR3 loop is CASALPGAPYEQYF. The CDR3 DNA sequence: TGTGCTAGTGCTCTACCGGGGGCCCCATACGAGCAGTACTTC. The full variable domain, completed using reference TRBV12-5 and TRBJ2-7, is DARVTQTPRHKVTEMGQEVTMRCQPILGHNTVFWYRQTMMQGLELLAYFRNRAPLDDSGMPKDRFSAEMPDATLATLKIQPSEPRDSAVYFCASALPGAPYEQYFGPGTRLTVT.

This clonotype was found many times. In DNA, the CDR3 is TGTGCCAGCAGCCCGTTGCCGGGGGGGGACTATGGCTACACCTTC. Its translation is CASSPLPGGDYGYTF. The V and J genes are TRBV6-1 and TRBJ1-2; possibly TRBD1 for D (5 bases). The V end lost 6 bases, the J end lost 3 bases, and 17 bases lay between the germline ends. Germline CDR1 MNHNS, CDR2 SASEGT. This CDR3 region has 15 residues.

This clonotype was found many times. The gene calls are TRBV6-1 and TRBJ2-7; 11 nucleotides line up with TRBD2. Germline CDR1 is MNHNS and CDR2 is SASEGT. The J segment lost 3 bases and the V segment lost 8 bases, leaving 6 bases of the junction unmatched. The CDR3 loop spans 14 amino acids. Here the CDR3 DNA reads TGTGCCAGCGCGCGGGGACTAGCGGACTACGAGCAGTACTTC. Protein sequence: CASARGLADYEQYF.

V usage is TRBV5-1 and J usage is TRBJ1-1; 8 nucleotides align to TRBD1. This CDR3 spans 17 amino acids. Germline V gives CDR1 SGHRS, CDR2 YFSETQ. The V segment lost 4 bases and the J segment 1 base; nucleotides outside the gene matches: 12. This chain's CDR3 is CASSREGRGRGNTEAFF. The DNA for the CDR3 is TGCGCCAGCAGCCGGGAGGGCAGGGGGCGCGGGAACACTGAAGCTTTCTTT. The full variable domain, completed using reference TRBV5-1 and TRBJ1-1, is KAGVTQTPRYLIKTRGQQVTLSCSPISGHRSVSWYQQTPGQGLQFLFEYFSETQRNKGNFPGRFSGRQFSNSRSEMNVSTLELGDSALYLCASSREGRGRGNTEAFFGQGTRLTVV.

Many counts were recorded for this clonotype. The J gene is TRBJ2-2, the V gene TRBV6-5; TRBD1 matches at 10 bases. V lost 2 bases to trimming and J lost 4 bases; unmatched junction nucleotides: 10. The length of the CDR3 is 18 residues. Germline V gives CDR1 MNHEY, CDR2 SVGAGI. The CDR3 DNA reads TGTGCCAGCAGTTACCCCCCGGACAGGGGGAGGGGCACCGGGGAGCTGTTTTTT. Translating it yields CASSYPPDRGRGTGELFF.

About this clonotype: This clone may be a read error of a much larger clone one base away. The CDR3 end shows no conserved phenylalanine or tryptophan, and so a read error is likely. The chain has TRBV2 and TRBJ2-1, with TRBD1 matching 7 bases. After removal of 6 bases from V and 1 base from J, the junction contained 6 bases not matched to a gene. Germline assignment: CDR1 SNHLY and CDR2 FYNNEI. The CDR3 spans 15 residues. In DNA, the CDR3 is TGTGCCAGCAGAAACAGGGGTAGTTCCTACAATGAGCAGTTCTCC. Translated, it gives CASRNRGSSYNEQFS.

This clonotype was found many times. This chain uses TRBV20-1 with TRBJ2-1; weak D call: TRBD2 (6 bases). The CDR3 is 16 residues long. V gave up 0 bases and J gave up 3 bases, with 15 bases separating them. Per the germline V gene, CDR1 is DFQATT and CDR2 is SNEGSKA (reference sequence). CDR3: CSARDGTGVDYNEQFF. CDR3 sequence (DNA): TGCAGTGCTAGAGATGGGACGGGGGTGGACTACAATGAGCAGTTCTTC.

The rearrangement joins TRBV20-1 to TRBJ2-7; 10 bases map to TRBD2. Trimming took 0 bases from V and 2 from J; bases not matched to a gene: 7. The germline V gene encodes CDR1 DFQATT and CDR2 SNEGSKA (reference sequence). There are 16 residues in the CDR3. The CDR3 DNA sequence: TGCAGTGCTAGAGATCCTAGCGGGGGCCTCACCTACGAGCAGTACTTC. Translated, it gives CSARDPSGGLTYEQYF.

There are many counts of this clonotype. The CDR3 DNA reads as TGTGCCAGCACTTCCCTACAGGGGGCGAACACCGGGGAGCTGTTTTTT. Encoded protein: CASTSLQGANTGELFF. The chain employs TRBV12-3 or TRBV12-4 and TRBJ2-2, with TRBD1 matching 8 bases. There are 16 residues in the CDR3. V trimming: 7 bases; J trimming: 0 bases; junction bases outside the gene matches: 7.

The chain is built from TRBV15 and TRBJ2-1, with unresolved D. CDR1 LNHNV and CDR2 YYDKDF come from the germline V gene (reference sequence). V was cut by 0 bases and J by 0 bases, with 9 bases left in between. CDR3 length equals 16 residues. The CDR3 DNA sequence: TGTGCCACCAGCAGAGACAGGCCCAGCTCCTACAATGAGCAGTTCTTC. It specifies CATSRDRPSSYNEQFF.

This clonotype was seen ten or more times. V gene TRBV11-2 combines with J gene TRBJ2-3; D might be TRBD1 (5 bases). Germline V gives CDR1 SGHAT, CDR2 FQNNGV. CDR3 length: 15 amino acids. V was clipped by 5 bases and J by 1 base, with 13 bases between them. Written as DNA, the CDR3 is TGTGCCAGCAGCCTCAGGGTTGGGGGCACAGATACGCAGTATTTT. It codes for CASSLRVGGTDTQYF.

In regard to this clonotype: This could be a read error, since a much larger clone is one nucleotide away. This rearrangement joins TRBV12-3 or TRBV12-4 to TRBJ1-1; TRBD1 might be the D (6 bases). CDR3 length equals 14 residues. The CDR3 nucleotides are TGTGCCAGCAGTTCCGGACAGTATAACACTGAAGCTGTCTTT. It yields the protein CASSSGQYNTEAVF.

Of note for this clonotype: At one end, the junction sequence differs from germline, possibly due to a read error. The chain joins TRBV6-1 to TRBJ2-1; D unclear. The CDR3 length is 14 residues. CDR1 MNHNS and CDR2 SASEGT come from the germline V gene. CDR3 sequence reads: CASNGPSTYNEQSF. The CDR3 bases are TGTGCCTCCAACGGCCCCAGTACCTACAATGAGCAGTCCTTC.